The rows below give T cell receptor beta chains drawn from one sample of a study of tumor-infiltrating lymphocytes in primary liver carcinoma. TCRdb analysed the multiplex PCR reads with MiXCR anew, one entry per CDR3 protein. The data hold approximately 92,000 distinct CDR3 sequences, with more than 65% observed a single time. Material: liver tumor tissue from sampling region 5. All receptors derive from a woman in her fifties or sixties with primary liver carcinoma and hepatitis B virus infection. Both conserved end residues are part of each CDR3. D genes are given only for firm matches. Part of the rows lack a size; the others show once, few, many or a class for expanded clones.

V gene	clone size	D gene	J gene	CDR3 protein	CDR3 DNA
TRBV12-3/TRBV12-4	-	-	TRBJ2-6	CANSPPRPYSGANVLTF	TGTGCCAACAGTCCTCCCAGGCCCTACTCTGGGGCCAACGTCCTGACTTTC
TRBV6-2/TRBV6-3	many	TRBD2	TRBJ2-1	CASTPEGLPYNEQFF	TGTGCCAGCACTCCCGAGGGACTACCTTACAATGAGCAGTTCTTC
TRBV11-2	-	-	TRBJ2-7	CASRNPGLAFERYF	TGTGCCAGTAGAAATCCGGGGCTAGCCTTCGAGCGGTACTTC
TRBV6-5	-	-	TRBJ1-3	CASSRGNIIYF	TGTGCCAGCAGCCGTGGAAACATCATATATTTT
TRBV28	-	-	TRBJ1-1	CASSFRKTRPMNTEAFF	TGTGCCAGCAGTTTTAGGAAAACACGACCCATGAACACTGAAGCTTTCTTT
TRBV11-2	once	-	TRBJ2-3	CAISPCGIARVADTQYF	TGTGCCATCAGCCCCTGTGGTATAGCGAGGGTGGCAGATACGCAGTATTTT
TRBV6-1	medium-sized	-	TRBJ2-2	CASGTGYTGELFF	TGTGCCAGCGGCACAGGGTACACCGGGGAGCTGTTTTTT
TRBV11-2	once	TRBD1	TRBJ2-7	CAISVGQSYEQYF	TGTGCCATCAGCGTGGGACAGTCCTACGAGCAGTACTTC
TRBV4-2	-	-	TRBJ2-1	CASRQDEGDTGEQFF	TGTGCCAGCCGCCAAGATGAGGGGGACACGGGTGAGCAGTTCTTC
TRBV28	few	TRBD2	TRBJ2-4	CASSQDYSGIAKNIQYF	TGTGCCAGCAGCCAGGATTATAGCGGGATAGCCAAAAACATTCAGTACTTC
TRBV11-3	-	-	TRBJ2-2	CASSLSRGGNRARELSF	TGTGCCAGCAGCTTATCTCGTGGGGGTAATCGCGCCAGGGAGCTGTCTTTT
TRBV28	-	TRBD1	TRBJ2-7	CASSISLGGYEHYF	TGTGCCAGCAGTATTTCTTTAGGGGGCTACGAGCACTACTTC
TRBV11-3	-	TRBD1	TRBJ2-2	CATSLDSIGTGALNTGELFF	TGTGCCACCAGCTTAGATTCCATCGGGACAGGGGCCTTGAACACCGGGGAGCTGTTTTTT
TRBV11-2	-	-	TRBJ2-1	CVSNLDRVREQFF	TGTGTCAGCAACTTAGACCGGGTAAGAGAGCAGTTCTTC
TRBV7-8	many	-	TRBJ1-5	CASSLRDQPQHF	TGTGCCAGCAGCTTAAGGGATCAGCCCCAGCATTTT
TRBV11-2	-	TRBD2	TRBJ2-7	CTSSQTSGSGEQCF	TGTACGAGCAGCCAGACTAGCGGGAGTGGTGAGCAGTGCTTC
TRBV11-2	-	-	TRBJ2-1	CVSSPLGPYNEQFF	TGTGTCAGCAGCCCCCTGGGCCCCTACAATGAGCAGTTCTTC
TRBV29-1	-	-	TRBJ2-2	CSVDEGMGSRELFF	TGCAGCGTTGACGAGGGAATGGGATCCCGGGAGCTGTTTTTT
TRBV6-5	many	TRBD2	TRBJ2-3	CASSSSRAGGLGTDTQYF	TGTGCCAGCAGTTCCTCTCGTGCGGGAGGCCTCGGCACAGATACGCAGTATTTT
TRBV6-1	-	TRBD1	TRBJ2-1	CVRSEAPGTGGYEQFF	TGTGTCAGGAGTGAAGCGCCCGGGACAGGGGGCTATGAGCAGTTCTTC
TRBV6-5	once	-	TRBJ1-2	CAHSYSRRHGYTF	TGTGCTCACAGTTACTCCCGTCGCCATGGCTACACCTTC
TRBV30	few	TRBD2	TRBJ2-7	CAWSPNSGSYEQYF	TGTGCCTGGAGTCCGAACAGCGGGAGCTACGAGCAGTACTTC
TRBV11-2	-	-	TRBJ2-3	CAGSLARQAITDTQYF	TGTGCCGGCAGTTTAGCCAGACAGGCGATCACAGATACGCAGTATTTT
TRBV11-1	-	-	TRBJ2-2	CASGPSLDTGGLFF	TGTGCCAGCGGACCGAGCCTTGATACCGGGGGGCTGTTTTTT
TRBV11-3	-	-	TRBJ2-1	CTSSLGTSGKLKRFF	TGTACCAGCAGCTTAGGAACTAGTGGGAAGCTTAAGCGGTTCTTC
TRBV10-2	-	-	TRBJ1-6	CASSGQSGLPLHF	TGTGCCAGCAGCGGACAGTCCGGATTACCCCTCCACTTT
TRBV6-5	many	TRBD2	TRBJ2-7	CASSYLAGERDEQYF	TGTGCCAGCAGTTACCTAGCGGGAGAAAGGGACGAGCAGTACTTC
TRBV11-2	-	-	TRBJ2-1	CASSFRLNSNEQFF	TGTGCCAGCAGCTTTAGGCTTAACTCCAATGAGCAGTTCTTC
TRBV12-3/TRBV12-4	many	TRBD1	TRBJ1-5	CASRPDRENQPQHF	TGTGCCAGCAGGCCTGACAGGGAGAATCAGCCCCAGCATTTT
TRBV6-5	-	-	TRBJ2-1	CANTPWGGDNEQLF	TGTGCCAACACCCCCTGGGGCGGGGACAATGAGCAGCTCTTC
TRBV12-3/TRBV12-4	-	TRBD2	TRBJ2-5	CANSLSSGKETQYF	TGTGCCAACAGCCTGTCTAGCGGGAAAGAGACCCAGTACTTC
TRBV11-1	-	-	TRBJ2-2	CVNRPSLNTGELFF	TGTGTCAACAGACCGAGCCTTAACACCGGGGAGCTGTTTTTT
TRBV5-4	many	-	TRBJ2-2	CASSLSKRTNTGELFF	TGTGCCAGCAGCTTATCGAAGCGAACGAACACCGGGGAGCTGTTTTTT
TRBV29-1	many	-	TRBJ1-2	CSVEGGVGYTF	TGCAGCGTTGAGGGGGGCGTTGGCTACACCTTC
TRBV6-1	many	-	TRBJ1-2	CAISDELGTGNYGYTF	TGTGCCATCTCCGACGAGCTTGGGACTGGGAACTATGGCTACACCTTC
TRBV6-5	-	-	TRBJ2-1	CANQRGGANEQFF	TGTGCAAACCAAAGGGGGGGGGCTAATGAGCAGTTCTTC
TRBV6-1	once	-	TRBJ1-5	CASNSGALGNQPQHF	TGTGCCAGCAATTCCGGGGCTTTGGGCAATCAGCCCCAGCATTTC
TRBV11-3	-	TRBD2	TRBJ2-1	CTSRLAGTINEQLF	TGTACCAGCAGATTAGCAGGGACTATCAATGAGCAGCTCTTC
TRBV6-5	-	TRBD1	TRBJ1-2	CASSYAGTGERDGYAF	TGTGCCAGCAGTTACGCTGGGACAGGGGAACGGGATGGCTACGCCTTC
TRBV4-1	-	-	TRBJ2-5	CASSQPQEIQYF	TGCGCCAGCAGTCAACCGCAAGAGATCCAGTACTTC
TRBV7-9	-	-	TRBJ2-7	CAISSQGTFYEQYF	TGTGCCATCAGCTCTCAGGGAACGTTCTACGAGCAGTACTTC
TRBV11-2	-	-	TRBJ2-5	CASSPVRLVPETQYF	TGTGCCAGCAGCCCCGTCAGGCTAGTCCCAGAGACCCAGTACTTC
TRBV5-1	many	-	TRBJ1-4	CASSDGPLYEKLFF	TGCGCCAGCAGCGACGGACCTCTTTACGAAAAACTGTTTTTT
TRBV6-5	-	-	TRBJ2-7	CASSLGGGLTYEQYF	TGTGCCAGCAGTTTAGGGGGAGGCCTCACCTACGAACAGTACTTC
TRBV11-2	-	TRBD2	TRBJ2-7	CASSLGRLAGVTEQYF	TGTGCCAGCAGCTTAGGTCGTCTAGCGGGAGTTACCGAGCAGTACTTC
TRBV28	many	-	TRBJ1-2	CASGGGRHSRGYTF	TGTGCCAGCGGCGGTGGCCGGCATAGTCGTGGCTACACCTTC
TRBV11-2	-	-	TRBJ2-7	CDNSLERRSEQYF	TGTGACAACAGCTTAGAGCGTCGGAGCGAGCAGTACTTC
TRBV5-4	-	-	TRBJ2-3	CAIGPPFGASTDTQYF	TGTGCAATCGGTCCCCCATTTGGTGCTAGCACAGATACGCAGTATTTT